These T cell receptor beta chains were read from a single sample in a study of graft-versus-host responses after intestinal transplantation. The method was immunoSEQ multiplex PCR; TCRdb's version includes in-frame clones alone and lacks a portion of them. The sample holds some 90,000 clones, 80% to 95% seen once. Antigen specificity for these receptors is unknown. The sample here was unstimulated CD8+ T cells sorted from spleen or lymph node cells, taken before transplant. Every receptor here comes from a human donor who was the organ donor for an intestinal transplant. The CDR3 runs from the conserved cysteine through the conserved F or W. The D gene is left open where the match is weak. Clone size is not always given. Where it is, it says once, few, many or a class for expanded clones.

.	TRBV4-1	TRBJ1-1	.	TGCGCCAGCAGCCCCCACCTGGAGGGCTTTTTAACCACTGAAGCTTTCTTT	CASSPHLEGFLTTEAFF
.	TRBV5-6	TRBJ2-2	TRBD2	TGTGCCAGCTGCGCCCTTTACGGGGGGGCGAACACCGGGGAGCTGTTTTTT	CASCALYGGANTGELFF
once	TRBV28	TRBJ2-1	.	TGTGCCAGCAGTTTATACAGCTCCTACAATGAGCAGTTCTTC	CASSLYSSYNEQFF
.	TRBV7-9	TRBJ1-2	.	TGTGCCAGCAGCTCTGTGGGGGGTGGCTATGGCTACACCTTC	CASSSVGGGYGYTF
.	TRBV5-4	TRBJ2-7	TRBD1	TGTGCCAGCAGCTCGGGACAGGGCCCCTACGAGCAGTACTTC	CASSSGQGPYEQYF
.	TRBV13	TRBJ2-7	TRBD2	TGTGCCAGCAGCTTAGTGGGGTCACTAGCGGGGGGGGACGAGCAGTACTTC	CASSLVGSLAGGDEQYF
.	TRBV27	TRBJ2-7	.	TGTGCCAGCAGTTTATCTTCTCCTAACGGCTACGAGCAGTACTTC	CASSLSSPNGYEQYF
.	TRBV18	TRBJ2-5	.	TGTGCCAGCTCAAATCCCGCAGGGGTGGGGAGAGAGACCCAGTACTTC	CASSNPAGVGRETQYF
.	TRBV5-1	TRBJ2-7	.	TGCGCCAGCAGCTTGGTCGGTCTCGAGCAGTACTTC	CASSLVGLEQYF
.	TRBV10-3	TRBJ1-2	.	TGTGCCTTTAGGGGGGGGGACGTCTATGGCTACACCTTC	CAFRGGDVYGYTF
.	TRBV2	TRBJ2-1	TRBD2	TGTGCCAGCAGTGCGGGACTAGCGGGGATCCCCTACAATGAGCAGTTCTTC	CASSAGLAGIPYNEQFF
.	TRBV4-1	TRBJ2-7	TRBD2	TGCGCCAGCAGCCAAGACCCGGGACTAGCGACTGACGAGCAGTACTTC	CASSQDPGLATDEQYF
.	TRBV2	TRBJ2-1	TRBD1	TGTGCCAGCACCGGCTGGGGGACAGAAGCCTACAATGAGCAGTTCTTC	CASTGWGTEAYNEQFF
once	TRBV5-6	TRBJ2-1	.	TGTGCCAGCAGCTTGGGTTGGAGGGAGCTCAATGAGCAGTTCTTC	CASSLGWRELNEQFF
.	TRBV7-2	TRBJ1-4	.	TGTGCCAGCAGACTAGTGGGCCCTAATGAAAAACTGTTTTTT	CASRLVGPNEKLFF
.	TRBV7-6	TRBJ2-1	.	TGTGCCAGCATACAGGAAGTATCCTCCGGTGAGCAGTTCTTC	CASIQEVSSGEQFF
.	TRBV27	TRBJ2-1	.	TGTGCCAGCAGTCATAGAGGGAATGAGCAGTTCTTC	CASSHRGNEQFF
.	TRBV7-9	TRBJ2-3	.	TGTGCCACAGGGCCCCCTAACCCTAGCACAGATACGCAGTATTTT	CATGPPNPSTDTQYF
few	TRBV5-1	TRBJ1-2	.	TGCGCCAGCAGCTTGGTGGCAGGGGATGGCTACACCTTC	CASSLVAGDGYTF
.	TRBV19	TRBJ2-1	TRBD1	TGTGCCAGTGGTTACAGGGGGTCCTACAATGAGCAGTTCTTC	CASGYRGSYNEQFF
once	TRBV19	TRBJ2-5	.	TGTGCCAGTAGTATTATTAGCGAGGAGACCCAGTACTTC	CASSIISEETQYF
.	TRBV5-5	TRBJ1-6	.	TGTGCCAGCAGCATTGCAGGTGGCAATTCACCCCTCCACTTT	CASSIAGGNSPLHF
few	TRBV19	TRBJ2-2	.	TGTGCCAGTAGTCGAGGGACCGGGGAGCTGTTTTTT	CASSRGTGELFF
.	TRBV4-1	TRBJ1-3	.	TGCGCCAGCAGCCAAGTCCCCTTGAAACACTCTGGAAACACCATATATTTT	CASSQVPLKHSGNTIYF
once	TRBV5-1	TRBJ2-1	TRBD2	TGCGCCAGCACCCTGGGGCTAGCGGCGAACAATGAGCAGTTCTTC	CASTLGLAANNEQFF
few	TRBV6-6	TRBJ1-1	.	TGTGCCAGCAGTTACGGGGGGTACACTGAAGCTTTCTTT	CASSYGGYTEAFF
once	TRBV7-6	TRBJ2-2	.	TGTGCCAGCAGCTTAGTTGGTAGCAGGGGATTCCGCCCCGGGGAGCTGTTTTTT	CASSLVGSRGFRPGELFF
.	TRBV4-1	TRBJ1-2	.	TGCGCCAGCAGCCAACAAGAACCAAGGGTAACAGGGATTTACTATGGCTACACCTTC	CASSQQEPRVTGIYYGYTF
.	TRBV9	TRBJ2-7	TRBD1	TGTGCCAGCAGCTCTCGACTATCAGGGGGCCGGAGCGAGCAGTACTTC	CASSSRLSGGRSEQYF
.	TRBV9	TRBJ2-7	TRBD1	TGTGCCAGCAGCGTCACAGGGGGTAGTTACGAGCAGTACTTC	CASSVTGGSYEQYF
.	TRBV4-1	TRBJ2-7	.	TGCGCCAGCAGCCTTGGCGGTCGTGACTACGAGCAGTACTTC	CASSLGGRDYEQYF
.	TRBV19	TRBJ1-6	.	TGTGCCAGTAGCCTCGGGACTCCCGTATCACCCCTCCACTTT	CASSLGTPVSPLHF
.	TRBV19	TRBJ1-1	.	TGTGCCAGTAGTATAGGGAGTGAAGCTTTCTTT	CASSIGSEAFF
.	TRBV7-6	TRBJ1-4	TRBD1	TGTGCCAGCAGCTTAGGGCCGGGACAGGGCCTGTTTTTT	CASSLGPGQGLFF
.	TRBV4-2	TRBJ1-2	TRBD1	TGTGCCAGCAGCCAAGAAGAGGACAGGTATGACAGGGGTTACGCGAACTATGGCTACACCTTC	CASSQEEDRYDRGYANYGYTF
.	TRBV4-3	TRBJ2-7	.	TGCGCCAGCAGCCAGCGGCCAGCCACCTACGAGCAGTACTTC	CASSQRPATYEQYF
.	TRBV11-3	TRBJ2-7	TRBD2	TGTGCCAGCAGCTTACGGGGGGCCTACGAGCAGTACTTC	CASSLRGAYEQYF
.	TRBV19	TRBJ1-1	TRBD1	TGTGCCAGTAGTGCGACAGGGATGACTGAAGCTTTCTTT	CASSATGMTEAFF
.	TRBV5-1	TRBJ2-1	TRBD2	TGCGCCAGCAGCTTGGACGGACTAGCCTACAATGAGCAGTTCTTC	CASSLDGLAYNEQFF
.	TRBV29-1	TRBJ2-2	.	TGCAGCGGAACAGACACCGGGGAGCTGTTTTTT	CSGTDTGELFF
.	TRBV27	TRBJ2-5	.	TGTGCCAGCAGTTTCGACAGAGAGACCCAGTACTTC	CASSFDRETQYF
.	TRBV11-2	TRBJ2-7	.	TGTGCCAGCAGCCTTAGAAGCTCCTACGAGCAGTACTTC	CASSLRSSYEQYF
.	TRBV29-1	TRBJ2-7	.	TGCAGCGTTGTGGGGGGTGGGTACGAGCAGTACTTC	CSVVGGGYEQYF
.	TRBV7-3	TRBJ2-1	TRBD2	TGTGCCAGCAGCTACCTGACTAGCGGGGGGGCAAATGAGCAGTTCTTC	CASSYLTSGGANEQFF
.	TRBV19	TRBJ2-7	TRBD2	TGTGCCAGTAGTATCTCTAGCGGGGGGACCAATTGGGCCTACGAGCAGTACTTC	CASSISSGGTNWAYEQYF
.	TRBV7-8	TRBJ1-1	.	TGTGCCAGCAGCTTATTTGGCAGGGAGAACACTGAAGCTTTCTTT	CASSLFGRENTEAFF
.	TRBV9	TRBJ2-1	TRBD1	TGTGCCAGCAGCGTAGACGGGACAGGGTTCGATGAGCAGTTCTTC	CASSVDGTGFDEQFF
.	TRBV19	TRBJ1-1	.	TGTGCCAGTAGTATAGTTGGGGGGTCTGAAGCTTTCTTT	CASSIVGGSEAFF
once	TRBV4-1	TRBJ1-2	TRBD1	TGCGCCAGCAGCCACCGGACAGGGAAAGGTGGCTACACCTTC	CASSHRTGKGGYTF
.	TRBV7-9	TRBJ2-7	TRBD2	TGTGCCAGCAGCTTACCGGGGGGGCCCTACGAGCAGTACTTC	CASSLPGGPYEQYF
.	TRBV27	TRBJ2-4	TRBD2	TGTGCCAGCGCTGGGACTAGTAAAAACATTCAGTACTTC	CASAGTSKNIQYF
.	TRBV11-2	TRBJ2-7	TRBD2	TGTGCCAGCAGCCCAGGGAGGGCCTCCTACGAGCAGTACTTC	CASSPGRASYEQYF
.	TRBV9	TRBJ1-2	TRBD1	TGTGCCAGCAGCCTAAACCCGGACAGGGGGCGAGGCTACACCTTC	CASSLNPDRGRGYTF
.	TRBV7-8	TRBJ2-3	.	TGTGCCAGCAGCCAACCGTCAAGCGCTAGCACAGATACGCAGTATTTT	CASSQPSSASTDTQYF
.	TRBV29-1	TRBJ1-1	.	TGCAGCGTTGGCGATAATACAGCTGAAGCTTTCTTT	CSVGDNTAEAFF
.	TRBV10-3	TRBJ2-7	TRBD1	TGTGCCATCAGAGGGGACAGGGTCGAGCAGTACTTC	CAIRGDRVEQYF
once	TRBV4-2	TRBJ2-7	.	TGTGCCAGCAGCCATAGCAGCTCCTACGAGCAGTACTTC	CASSHSSSYEQYF
.	TRBV27	TRBJ1-6	TRBD1	TGTGCCAGCAGTCCCTCAGGGGGCTATAATTCACCCCTCCACTTT	CASSPSGGYNSPLHF
.	TRBV27	TRBJ1-5	TRBD1	TGTGCCAGCAGTCCATCACAGGGGGACAGGGGAGATCAGCCCCAGCATTTT	CASSPSQGDRGDQPQHF